The entry below gives a single T cell receptor (beta chain) sequence along with its context. The CDR3 runs 14 residues. Losses at the gene ends were 4 bases for V and 7 bases for J; bases not matched to a gene: 7. The germline CDR1 and CDR2 sequences are SGHRS and YFSETQ. The data stem from a study of shared clonotypes between healthy human individuals. TCRdb's table, derived via immunoSEQ multiplex PCR, lists solely in-frame clones and lacks some. The table shows 2 million to 2.5 million clones, with less than 95% occurring only once. The sequenced material came from naive CD4+ T cells from PBMCs. Specified subset: CD45RA+ positively selected. The chain carries TRBV5-1 and TRBJ1-5; TRBD1 agrees at 8 bases. This TCR came from a man aged 18 to 30 in good health. Some clones in this sample may be carry-over from other donors' samples. The CDR3 nucleotides are TGCGCCAGCAGCAATATGACAGGGGAGCAGCCCCAGCATTTT. Protein product: CASSNMTGEQPQHF. The entire variable domain, with the rest obtained from reference TRBV5-1 and TRBJ1-5, is as follows: KAGVTQTPRYLIKTRGQQVTLSCSPISGHRSVSWYQQTPGQGLQFLFEYFSETQRNKGNFPGRFSGRQFSNSRSEMNVSTLELGDSALYLCASSNMTGEQPQHFGDGTRLSIL.